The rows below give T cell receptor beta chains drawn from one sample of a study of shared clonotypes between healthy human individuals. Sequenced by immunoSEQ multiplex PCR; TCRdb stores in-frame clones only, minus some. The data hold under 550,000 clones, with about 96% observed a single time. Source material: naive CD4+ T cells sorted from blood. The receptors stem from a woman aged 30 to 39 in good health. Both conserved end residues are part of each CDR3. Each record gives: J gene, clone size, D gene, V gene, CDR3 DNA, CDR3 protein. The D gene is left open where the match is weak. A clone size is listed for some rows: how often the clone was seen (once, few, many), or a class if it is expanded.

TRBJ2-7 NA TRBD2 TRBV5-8 TGTGCCAGCAGCCTCCAGGCTAGCGGGATATACGAGCAGTACTTC CASSLQASGIYEQYF
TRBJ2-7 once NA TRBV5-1 TGCGCCAGCAGCCGGGATGGGACTGGCTCCTACGAGCAGTACTTC CASSRDGTGSYEQYF
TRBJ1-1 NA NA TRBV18 TGTGCCAGCTCACCACCTTTTCTGATATCTGAAGCTTTCTTT CASSPPFLISEAFF
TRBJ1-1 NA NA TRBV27 TGTGCCAGCACTCCCGACACGGCCACTGAAGCTTTCTTT CASTPDTATEAFF
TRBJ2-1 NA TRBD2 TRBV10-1 TGCGCCAGCAGTGTTCTAGCGGGAGGGCGCAATGAGCAGTTCTTC CASSVLAGGRNEQFF
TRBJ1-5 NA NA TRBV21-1 TGTGCCAGCAGTTCACAGGTTAGCAATCAGCCCCAGCATTTT CASSSQVSNQPQHF
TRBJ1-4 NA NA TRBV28 TGTGCCAGCAGGCGAGGGGGGCCTAATGAAAAACTGTTTTTT CASRRGGPNEKLFF
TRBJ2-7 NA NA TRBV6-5 TGTGCCATCAGTGGGGACGGAATATCCTACGAGCAGTACTTC CAISGDGISYEQYF
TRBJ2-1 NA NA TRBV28 TGTGCCAGCAGTTTACTCTACGGAGAGCAGTTCTTC CASSLLYGEQFF
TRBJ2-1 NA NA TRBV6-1 TGTGCCAGCAGAGAGAATGCCGGCTCCTACAATGAGCAGTTCTTC CASRENAGSYNEQFF
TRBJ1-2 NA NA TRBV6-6 TGTGCCAGCAGTCGACTGGGGACGGCAGTGGATGGCTACACCTTC CASSRLGTAVDGYTF
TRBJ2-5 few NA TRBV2 TGTGCCAGCAGTGAATGGGAGACCCAGTACTTC CASSEWETQYF